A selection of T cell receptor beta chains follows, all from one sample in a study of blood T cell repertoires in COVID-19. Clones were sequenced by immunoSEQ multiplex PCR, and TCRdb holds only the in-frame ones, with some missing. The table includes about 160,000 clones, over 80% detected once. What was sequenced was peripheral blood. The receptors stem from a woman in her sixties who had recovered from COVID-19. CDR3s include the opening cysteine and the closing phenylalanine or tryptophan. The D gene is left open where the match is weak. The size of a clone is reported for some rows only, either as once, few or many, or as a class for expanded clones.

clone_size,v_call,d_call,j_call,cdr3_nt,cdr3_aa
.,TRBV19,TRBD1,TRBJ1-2,TGTGCCAGTAGACTTGGGACAGGGCCCTATGGCTACACCTTC,CASRLGTGPYGYTF
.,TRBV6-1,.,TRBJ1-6,TGTGCCAGCAGTGATAGGGGGTACAATTCACCCCTCCACTTT,CASSDRGYNSPLHF
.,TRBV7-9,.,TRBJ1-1,TGTGCCAGCACAACAGAGAGCACTGAAGCTTTCTTT,CASTTESTEAFF
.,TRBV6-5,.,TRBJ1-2,TGTGCCAGCAGTTACCCTACAAGAGGCGGTTATGGCTACACCTTC,CASSYPTRGGYGYTF
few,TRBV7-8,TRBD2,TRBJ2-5,TGTGCCAGCAGCTTTAGCGGGGGGGCGGAGACCCAGTACTTC,CASSFSGGAETQYF
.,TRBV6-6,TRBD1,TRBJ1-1,TGTGCCAGCAGCTCGACAGGGTACACTGAAGCTTTCTTT,CASSSTGYTEAFF
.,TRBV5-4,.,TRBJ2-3,TGTGCCATCAACAGCTACAGGGACACAGATACGCAGTATTTT,CAINSYRDTDTQYF
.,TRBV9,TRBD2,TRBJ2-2,TGTGCCAGCAGCGAGAGACTAGCGGGGGGGCGGACCACCGGGGAGCTGTTTTTT,CASSERLAGGRTTGELFF
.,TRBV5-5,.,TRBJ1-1,TGTGCCAGCAGCTACGGGCCCCCCGGGAGCACTGAAGCTTTCTTT,CASSYGPPGSTEAFF
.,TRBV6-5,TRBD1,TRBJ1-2,TGTGCCAGCATTAACAGGGGAATAAACTATGGCTACACCTTC,CASINRGINYGYTF
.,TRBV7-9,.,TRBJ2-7,TGTGCCAGCAGCGACTTCGGGGACGAGCAGTACTTC,CASSDFGDEQYF
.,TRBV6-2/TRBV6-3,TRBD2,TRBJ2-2,TGTGCCAGCAGTTACTTCGTCTCGGGACTAGCGGGGGCTCCGGGTACCGGGGAGCTGTTTTTT,CASSYFVSGLAGAPGTGELFF
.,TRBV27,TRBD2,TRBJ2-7,TGTGCCAGCAGTTCTCTTATTAGCGGGGGGACCTACGAGCAGTACTTC,CASSSLISGGTYEQYF
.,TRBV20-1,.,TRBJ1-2,TGCAGTCACGGGTCGTTCTATGGCTACACCTTC,CSHGSFYGYTF
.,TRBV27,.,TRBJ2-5,TGTGCCAGTAAAACAGGGTTCCAAGAGACCCAGTACTTC,CASKTGFQETQYF
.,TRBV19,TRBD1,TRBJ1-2,TGTGCCAGTAGTATTACAGGGGGCACGACTTTTAACTATGGCTACACCTTC,CASSITGGTTFNYGYTF
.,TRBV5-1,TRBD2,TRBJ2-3,TGCGCCAGCAGTTGGACTAGCGGGGGCCCCGCTATGTATTTT,CASSWTSGGPAMYF
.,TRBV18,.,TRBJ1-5,TGTGCCACCGCGAAGGGGGAAGGTCAGCCCCAGCATTTT,CATAKGEGQPQHF
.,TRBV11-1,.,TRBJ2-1,TGTGCCAGCACGGACGCAGGGCATGAGCAGTTCTTC,CASTDAGHEQFF
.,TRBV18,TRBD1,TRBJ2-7,TGTGCCAGCTCAAGCCGGGACAGAGGCTACGAGCAGTACTTC,CASSSRDRGYEQYF
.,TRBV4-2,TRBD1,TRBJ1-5,TGTGCCAGCAGCCAAAGGGGCAGGGGGCTAAGGAGCAATCAGCCCCAGCATTTT,CASSQRGRGLRSNQPQHF
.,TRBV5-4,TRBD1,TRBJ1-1,TGTGCCAGCAGCTTGGGACAGGGGGCGTTAAACACTGAAGCTTTCTTT,CASSLGQGALNTEAFF
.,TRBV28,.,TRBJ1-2,TGTGCCAGCAGTTTATCTAACAGATGGGACTATGGCTACACCTTC,CASSLSNRWDYGYTF
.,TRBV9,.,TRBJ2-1,TGTGCCAGCAGCGTAGGGGGGCCCGGGACGGAGAACTACAATGAGCAGTTCTTC,CASSVGGPGTENYNEQFF
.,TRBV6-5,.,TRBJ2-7,TGTGCCAGCAGTTACTCTGCACTCTACGAGCAGTACTTC,CASSYSALYEQYF
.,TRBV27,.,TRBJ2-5,TGTGCCAGCAGTTTATCGGTCCAGGGAGGGACCCAGTACTTC,CASSLSVQGGTQYF
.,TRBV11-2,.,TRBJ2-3,TGTGCCAGCAGCTTAGCTGGGCTCACAGATACGCAGTATTTT,CASSLAGLTDTQYF
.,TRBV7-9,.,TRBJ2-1,TGTGCCAGCAGCTCTCGGAGTTCCTACAATGAGCAGTTCTTC,CASSSRSSYNEQFF
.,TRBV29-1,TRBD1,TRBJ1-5,TGCAGCGTCGCCGGGACAGGGATTGATCAGCCCCAGCATTTT,CSVAGTGIDQPQHF
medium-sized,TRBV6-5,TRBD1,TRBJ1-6,TGTGCCAGCAGTCCAGGGGGCTCCTATAATTCACCCCTCCACTTT,CASSPGGSYNSPLHF
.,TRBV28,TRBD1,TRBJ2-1,TGTGCCAGCAGTTTACTACGCGGGACAGGTCATTACAATGAGCAGTTCTTC,CASSLLRGTGHYNEQFF
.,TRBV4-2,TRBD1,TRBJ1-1,TGTGCCAGCAGCCAGGGAACAGGGGGCAACACTGAAGCTTTCTTT,CASSQGTGGNTEAFF
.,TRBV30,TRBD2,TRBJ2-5,TGTGCCTGGAATGGACTAGCGGGGGGGCTCGAGACCCAGTACTTC,CAWNGLAGGLETQYF
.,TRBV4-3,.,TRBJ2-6,TGCGCCAGCAGCCAGGCGGGCGGGGATCGCTCTGGGGCCAACGTCCTGACTTTC,CASSQAGGDRSGANVLTF
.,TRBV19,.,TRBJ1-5,TGTGCCAGTAGTTTTTCGGCATTTCGAGGCTCTAGCAATCAGCCCCAGCATTTT,CASSFSAFRGSSNQPQHF
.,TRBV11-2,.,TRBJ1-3,TGTGCCAGCAGCGTACTACAGGGAAGCTCTGGAAACACCATATATTTT,CASSVLQGSSGNTIYF
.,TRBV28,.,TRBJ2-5,TGTGCCAGCAGTTTAGCAGGGTGGGAGACCCAGTACTTC,CASSLAGWETQYF
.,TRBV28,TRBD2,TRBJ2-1,TGTGCCAGCAGCCCGGGACACGGGACTAGCGGGGGCTACAATGAGCAGTTCTTC,CASSPGHGTSGGYNEQFF
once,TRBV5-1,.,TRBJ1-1,TGCGCCAGCAGTCCGGCGGGGGGCATGAACACTGAAGCTTTCTTT,CASSPAGGMNTEAFF
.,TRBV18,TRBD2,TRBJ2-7,TGTGCCAGCTCACTCGTGACTAGCGGGGGCTACGAGCAGTACTTC,CASSLVTSGGYEQYF
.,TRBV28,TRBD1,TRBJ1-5,TGTGCCAGCAGTTTAGACAGGGGCAATCAGCCCCAGCATTTT,CASSLDRGNQPQHF
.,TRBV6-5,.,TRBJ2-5,TGTGCCAGCAGTTACAAGGGGCAGCTAGAGACCCAGTACTTC,CASSYKGQLETQYF
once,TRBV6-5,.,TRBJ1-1,TGTGCCAGCGGCTCAACAGGTCGGGCTGAAGCTTTCTTT,CASGSTGRAEAFF